This T cell receptor (beta chain) appears in the sequencing data of a study of T cells expressing NK-cell markers. Overall study findings and caveats: The study found dominant NKG2C+ clonotypes at roughly 1.0-7.5% of CD8+ T cells in six donors. A handful of donors showed these clonotypes also leading the CD3+CD56-NKG2C+ fraction.

Comment on this clonotype: Its target is not known.

Beta-chain TCR cDNA was generated via 5'RACE template switching with UMIs. No DNA is given; TCRdb re-called the 5' RACE reads and lists each CDR3 protein once. The sample totals about 160,000 distinct CDR3 sequences. The germline V gene encodes CDR1 MNHNS and CDR2 SASEGT. The CDR3 has 14 amino acids. The sequenced sample consisted of blood T cells: a sorted CD56 or NKG2C T cell subset, CD4+ or CD8+ T cells, or bulk PBMC T cells (not recorded which). This TCR derives from a woman between 18 and 70 years old in good health. The chain links TRBV6-1 to TRBJ1-1; TCRdb picks TRBD1, but there is no DNA to check that call. The CDR3 is CASSGRDGNTEAFF.